This T cell receptor beta chain was recorded in a study of cytomegalovirus exposure and HLA in healthy donors. In the PCR, 60 Vbeta and 13 Jbeta primers were used. Some clones are missing from TCRdb's copy, which holds only in-frame ones; the method was immunoSEQ multiplex PCR. This table holds some 110,000 clones, 74% found once. This clone was observed a single time. The TCR originated in a woman aged 50 to 65 in good health and CMV-seropositive. The sample consisted of PBMCs.

This CDR3 reads CAWETGTGGSPLHF. The CDR3, as DNA: TGTGCCTGGGAAACCGGGACAGGGGGATCACCCCTCCACTTT. This rearrangement joins TRBV30 to TRBJ1-6; 11 bases line up with TRBD1. V shed 5 bases and J 10 bases; nucleotides not matched to a gene: 7. This CDR3 spans 14 amino acids. Germline V gene sequence: CDR1 GTSNPN, CDR2 SVGIG (reference sequence).